The 20 T cell receptor beta chains reported below all come from one sample, sequenced in a study of control samples from healthy donors and cancer patients. The table came from immunoSEQ multiplex PCR; TCRdb's copy has only in-frame clones and leaves some out. Among fewer than 250,000 clones listed, around 93% were seen once. The sample consisted of blood. The receptors stem from a man aged 25 to 45 in good health.

V usage is TRBV27 and J usage is TRBJ2-1; 11 nucleotides line up with TRBD2. V gave up 7 bases and J gave up 3 bases; unmatched junction bases: 5. CDR3 length: 15 residues. Germline loops: CDR1 MNHEY, CDR2 SMNVEV (reference sequence). This CDR3 is CASTPGTSGYNEQFF. The CDR3, as DNA: TGTGCCAGCACCCCAGGGACTAGCGGCTACAATGAGCAGTTCTTC.

V is TRBV25-1 and J is TRBJ1-6; D not resolved. Germline V gene lookup returns CDR1 MGHDK and CDR2 SYGVNS. The CDR3 loop spans 14 amino acids. V dropped 3 bases and J dropped 9 bases, with 12 bases sitting between them. CDR3 sequence: CASSDHTRSSPLHF. For the CDR3, the DNA is TGTGCCAGCAGTGACCATACCAGAAGTTCACCCCTCCACTTT.

The chain combines TRBV6-5 with TRBJ1-2, with 7 bases lining up with TRBD1. Germline CDR1 reads MNHEY; CDR2 reads SVGAGI. V trimming: 2 bases; J trimming: 2 bases; junction bases outside the gene matches: 2. The CDR3 totals 14 residues. CDR3 nucleotides: TGTGCCAGCAGTTACCTGACAGGGAACTATGGCTACACCTTC. Translated: CASSYLTGNYGYTF.

The genes are TRBV7-9 and TRBJ2-7; 7 bases line up with TRBD1. Germline values: CDR1 SEHNR, CDR2 FQNEAQ (reference sequence). The trim removed 5 bases at V and 4 bases at J, leaving 8 bases unmatched. This CDR3 has 14 residues. The CDR3 DNA follows: TGTGCCAGCAGCGTACCGGGACAGAATTACGAGCAGTACTTC. This gives the protein CASSVPGQNYEQYF. The variable domain in full, completed from reference TRBV7-9 and TRBJ2-7, reads DTGVSQNPRHKITKRGQNVTFRCDPISEHNRLYWYRQTLGQGPEFLTYFQNEAQLEKSRLLSDRFSAERPKGSFSTLEIQRTEQGDSAMYLCASSVPGQNYEQYFGPGTRLTVT.

This chain connects TRBV3-1 (or the pseudogene TRBV3-2) to TRBJ2-7, with D tentatively TRBD1 (6 bases). CDR1 LGHDT and CDR2 YNNKEL come from the germline V gene (reference sequence). The CDR3 extends over 12 amino acids. V lost 4 bases, J lost 7 bases, and 11 bases lay in between. The CDR3 DNA reads as TGTGCCAGCAGCCCCCTAGGGGGAGAGCAGTACTTC. This encodes CASSPLGGEQYF.

The chain is built from TRBV30 and TRBJ2-7, with a weak D call TRBD1 (6 bases). The CDR3 covers 12 residues. Between the trimmed V and J ends, which lost 2 bases and 4 bases, there was a span of 9 bases. Germline CDR1 and CDR2: GTSNPN and SVGIG (reference sequence). The CDR3 is CAWSLQGYEQYF. The CDR3 DNA sequence: TGTGCCTGGAGTTTACAGGGTTACGAGCAGTACTTC.

The chain carries TRBV4-2 and TRBJ1-4; D possibly corresponds to TRBD1 (5 bases). Looked up from germline, CDR1 is LGHNA and CDR2 is YNFKEQ. The CDR3 runs to 16 residues. V was cut by 0 bases and J by 8 bases, with 16 bases left in between. The CDR3 sequence: CASSQDDAGIWEKLFF. In nucleotides, the CDR3 is TGTGCCAGCAGCCAAGATGACGCAGGGATTTGGGAAAAACTGTTTTTT.

CDR3 in amino acids: CASSLGRGTGREDTQYF. The CDR3 DNA reads as TGTGCCAGCAGCTTGGGGCGAGGGACAGGGAGGGAAGATACGCAGTATTTT. The chain couples TRBV5-8 to TRBJ2-3; 9 nucleotides line up with TRBD1. Unmatched junction bases numbered 10, after V lost 0 bases and J lost 5 bases. Germline V gives CDR1 SGHTS, CDR2 YDEGEE. The CDR3 consists of 17 residues.

The V and J genes are TRBV30 and TRBJ1-6; no clear D. The CDR3 sequence is 15 residues long. V was pared by 0 bases and J by 6 bases, with 12 bases between. CDR1 and CDR2 (germline): GTSNPN, SVGIG (reference sequence). The CDR3, as DNA: TGTGCCTGGAGTGTGGATGCGAACAGTAATTCACCCCTCCACTTT. It translates to CAWSVDANSNSPLHF.

The chain has TRBV6-5 and TRBJ1-6; D gene ambiguous. The CDR3 is 13 residues long. Germline V gene lookup returns CDR1 MNHEY and CDR2 SVGAGI. V lost 8 bases and J lost 7, with 12 bases in between. In DNA form, the CDR3 reads TGTGCCAGCCTCCGGGAGTGGAATTCACCCCTCCACTTT. Its translation is CASLREWNSPLHF.

This clone has only a few counts. The same CDR3 can be traced to other DNA sequences in this sample. The rearrangement links TRBV6-4 to TRBJ1-5; D gene ambiguous. Germline V gene sequence: CDR1 MRHNA, CDR2 SNTAGT. CDR3 size: 13 residues. The V gene lost 3 bases and the J gene lost 2 bases, with 5 bases spanning the gap. The CDR3 nucleotides read TGTGCCAGCAGTGAGCAGGGCAATCAGCCCCAGCATTTT. Translated, it gives CASSEQGNQPQHF.

About this clone: At one boundary the junction diverges from the germline segment, which might be a read error. The V and J genes are TRBV11-2 and TRBJ1-6; tentatively, D is TRBD1 (5 bases). Per the germline V gene, CDR1 is SGHAT and CDR2 is FQNNGV. The length of the CDR3 is 15 residues. CDR3 in amino acids: CASSLGGGNKSPLHF. The CDR3 DNA reads as TGTGCCAGCAGCTTAGGTGGGGGTAATAAGTCACCCCTCCACTTT.

The chain couples TRBV19 to TRBJ1-5; 8 bases map to TRBD1. Looked up from germline, CDR1 is LNHDA and CDR2 is SQIVND (reference sequence). The CDR3 consists of 15 residues. The V gene end was trimmed by 4 bases and the J gene end by 5 bases; junction bases not matched to a gene: 7. The CDR3 DNA reads as TGTGCCAGTAGTAATCCCGGGACAGGAGATCAGCCCCAGCATTTT. Translation gives CASSNPGTGDQPQHF.

The chain links TRBV14 to TRBJ1-6; no clear D. The V gene's germline CDR1 is SGHDN and CDR2 FVKESK. The CDR3 is 13 amino acids. The V end lost 4 bases, the J end lost 7 bases, and 8 bases lay between the germline ends. Written as DNA, the CDR3 is TGTGCCAGCAGCCTTACTGGGAATTCACCCCTCCACTTT. Protein: CASSLTGNSPLHF.

The J gene is TRBJ1-5, the V gene TRBV30; D is uncertain. Germline assignment: CDR1 GTSNPN and CDR2 SVGIG (reference sequence). This CDR3 has 14 amino acids. Trimming removed 2 bases at V and 0 bases at J, with 8 bases between. CDR3 coding DNA: TGTGCCTGGAGTAGGACGGATAGCAATCAGCCCCAGCATTTT. It translates to CAWSRTDSNQPQHF.

In its sample, this clone was seen a few times. The V and J genes are TRBV6-1 and TRBJ2-1; D is possibly TRBD1 (5 bases). This CDR3 is built from 14 residues. Trimming pared 1 base from V and 7 bases from J, leaving 11 bases between. In germline, CDR1 is MNHNS, CDR2 SASEGT. This CDR3 reads CASSEGNRLNEQFF. CDR3 nucleotide sequence: TGTGCCAGCAGTGAAGGGAACAGGTTGAATGAGCAGTTCTTC.

V is TRBV19 and J is TRBJ1-5; TRBD1 matches at 9 bases. Germline values: CDR1 LNHDA, CDR2 SQIVND (reference sequence). V lost 5 bases and J lost 3; bases outside the gene matches: 8. The CDR3 totals 16 residues. CDR3 DNA: TGTGCCAGTAGTGCTCAAGGACAGGGGACCAATCAGCCCCAGCATTTT. Its translation: CASSAQGQGTNQPQHF.

The chain employs TRBV29-1 and TRBJ2-7; D gene unclear. V gave up 4 bases and J gave up 2 bases, with 9 bases separating them. The CDR3 spans 12 residues. CDR1 is SQVTM, CDR2 ANQGSEA, per germline. In nucleotides, the CDR3 is TGCAGCGTTGCGAAGGGCGCCTACGAGCAGTACTTC. It codes for CSVAKGAYEQYF.

In its sample, this clone was seen once. The chain is built from TRBV2 and TRBJ1-5; D may be TRBD1 (5 bases). The CDR3 has 13 amino acids. V lost 7 bases and J lost 4, with 11 bases in between. The germline CDR1 and CDR2 sequences are SNHLY and FYNNEI. Written as DNA, the CDR3 is TGTGCCAGCACTCCCTCAGGGAATCAGCCCCAGCATTTT. It translates to CASTPSGNQPQHF.

The chain recombines TRBV9 with TRBJ1-2; no clear D. The V gene lost 4 bases and the J gene lost 8 bases, with 15 bases spanning the gap. CDR3 length: 13 amino acids. Germline V gives CDR1 SGDLS, CDR2 YYNGEE. CDR3: CASSPDPVGGYTF. In DNA, the CDR3 is TGTGCCAGCAGCCCCGATCCGGTCGGGGGCTACACCTTC.